The source of this T cell receptor (beta chain) is a study of Graves' ophthalmopathy and Graves' hyperthyroidism. Researchers took RNA transcripts and amplified TCR beta CDR3 regions from them. Investigators did first-round RT-PCR with HTBI primers, then second-round multiplex PCR. TCRdb recomputed calls from the multiplex PCR reads with MiXCR, one row per CDR3 protein. The profile covers roughly 350,000 distinct CDR3 sequences, with approximately 18% appearing a single time and roughly 2.3% taken by the ten largest. CDR3 length equals 16 residues. Per the germline V gene, CDR1 is ENHRY and CDR2 is SYGVKD. With V trimmed by 6 bases and J by 1 base, 10 bases remained unmatched. This clonotype was observed a handful of times.

The chain recombines TRBV10-3 with TRBJ1-1; TRBD1 agrees at 8 bases. The receptor was isolated from an adult woman with stable Graves' hyperthyroidism. The specimen was peripheral blood. CDR3 sequence: CAISSRGLLGNTEAFF. The CDR3 nucleotides are TGTGCCATCAGCTCCAGGGGGCTTTTGGGGAACACTGAAGCTTTCTTT.